The 27 T cell receptor beta chains listed next were all sequenced from one sample in a study of cytomegalovirus exposure and HLA in healthy donors. Use of 60 Vbeta and 13 Jbeta primers characterized the PCR. Method: immunoSEQ multiplex PCR; TCRdb's copy keeps in-frame clones and lacks some. Seen here are roughly 200,000 clones, around 64% observed once, and the top ten hold roughly 2.5%. The material sequenced was PBMCs. The receptors originated from a man aged 35-49 years in good health and CMV-seropositive.

The V and J genes are TRBV6-5 and TRBJ2-7, with 8 bases aligning to TRBD2. V trimming: 6 bases; J trimming: 7 bases; junction bases outside the gene matches: 14. The CDR3 is 15 amino acids. Germline V gene lookup returns CDR1 MNHEY and CDR2 SVGAGI. The CDR3 DNA sequence: TGTGCCAGCAGCCCCCGGGGGGGTTTAACGATTGAGCAGTACTTC. Translation gives CASSPRGGLTIEQYF.

The V gene is TRBV28, the J gene TRBJ2-7, with 10 bases matching TRBD1. Trimming removed 4 bases from V and 6 bases from J; junction bases left unmatched: 15. The CDR3 consists of 17 residues. Germline loops: CDR1 MDHEN, CDR2 SYDVKM. The CDR3 region is CASSSQFLGQGGIEQYF. CDR3 DNA: TGTGCCAGCAGTTCTCAATTTCTCGGACAGGGGGGGATCGAGCAGTACTTC.

The CDR3 region is CAISEREETQYF. Written as DNA, the CDR3 is TGTGCCATCAGTGAAAGGGAGGAGACCCAGTACTTC. V and J are TRBV10-3 and TRBJ2-5; D may be TRBD2 (5 bases). This CDR3 has 12 amino acids. Trimming stripped 3 bases from V and 5 bases from J, with 7 bases between. CDR1 is ENHRY, CDR2 SYGVKD, per germline.

The table lists this clone with a few counts. This chain connects TRBV11-2 to TRBJ2-6, with D uncertain. Per germline, CDR1 SGHAT and CDR2 FQNNGV. The CDR3 is made up of 14 amino acids. Trimming stripped 4 bases from V and 1 base from J, with 5 bases between. The CDR3 protein is CASSSISGANVLTF. The CDR3 nucleotides are TGTGCCAGCAGCTCAATTTCTGGGGCCAACGTCCTGACTTTC.

The chain uses TRBV5-6 and TRBJ1-5; TRBD1 aligns across 10 bases. Germline CDR1 and CDR2: SGHDT and YYEEEE. The CDR3 length is 17 residues. The V segment lost 0 bases and the J segment 3 bases; nucleotides outside the gene matches: 6. The CDR3 region has the DNA TGTGCCAGCAGCTTGGCCCGGGACAGGGGTTCCAATCAGCCCCAGCATTTT. Translating it yields CASSLARDRGSNQPQHF. The variable domain in full, completed from reference TRBV5-6 and TRBJ1-5, reads DAGVTQSPTHLIKTRGQQVTLRCSPKSGHDTVSWYQQALGQGPQFIFQYYEEEERQRGNFPDRFSGHQFPNYSSELNVNALLLGDSALYLCASSLARDRGSNQPQHFGDGTRLSIL.

The chain uses TRBV29-1 and TRBJ1-1; 7 bases line up with TRBD1. CDR1 is SQVTM and CDR2 is ANQGSEA in the germline V gene. The CDR3 has 12 residues. V gave up 7 bases and J gave up 0 bases; unmatched junction bases: 2. CDR3 sequence reads: CSGGGMNTEAFF. In DNA form, the CDR3 reads TGCAGCGGAGGGGGCATGAACACTGAAGCTTTCTTT.

Only a few counts were recorded for this clone. This chain links TRBV7-2 with TRBJ2-4; D may be TRBD1 (6 bases). Germline lookup yields CDR1 SGHTA and CDR2 FQGNSA. V was cut by 4 bases and J by 3 bases, with 13 bases left in between. CDR3 length: 15 amino acids. In DNA, the CDR3 is TGTGCCAGCAGCTCCTGGGGGCAGGGCAAAAACATTCAGTACTTC. This translates into CASSSWGQGKNIQYF.

The CDR3 is CASSPPGTNQPQHF. CDR3 coding DNA: TGTGCCAGCAGCCCCCCGGGTACCAATCAGCCCCAGCATTTT. This chain connects TRBV6-6 to TRBJ1-5, with no clear D. CDR1 and CDR2 from the germline V gene are MNHNY and SVGAGI (reference sequence). The V gene lost 6 bases and the J gene lost 3 bases, with 12 bases spanning the gap. CDR3 length equals 14 residues.

The chain couples TRBV27 to TRBJ1-2; 11 bases are a match to TRBD1. Germline trimming cut 6 bases from V and 4 bases from J; bases unmatched to any gene: 10. Germline CDR1 reads MNHEY; CDR2 reads SMNVEV (reference sequence). The CDR3 spans 16 residues. CDR3 sequence: CASSSMGQGEGYGYTF. The CDR3 DNA sequence: TGTGCCAGCAGCTCGATGGGACAGGGGGAAGGCTATGGCTACACCTTC.

The rearrangement links TRBV5-8 to TRBJ1-4; 8 bases map to TRBD1. V lost 4 bases and J lost 0; bases outside the gene matches: 11. The germline V gene has CDR1 SGHTS and CDR2 YDEGEE. The CDR3 loop spans 18 amino acids. The CDR3 spells CASSLGQGPIATNEKLFF. The DNA of the CDR3 is TGTGCCAGCAGCCTCGGACAGGGCCCCATTGCAACTAATGAAAAACTGTTTTTT.

The chain carries TRBV6-5 and TRBJ2-2; D perhaps matches TRBD1 (5 bases). The length of the CDR3 is 12 residues. Looked up from germline, CDR1 is MNHEY and CDR2 is SVGAGI. V lost 4 bases, J lost 8 bases, and 8 bases lay in between. CDR3 sequence (DNA): TGTGCCAGCAGTTTCAGGGATGGGGAGCTGTTTTTT. Translation gives CASSFRDGELFF.

A single count supports this clone. The rearrangement links TRBV27 to TRBJ1-2; 7 bases are a match to TRBD1. CDR1 and CDR2 (germline): MNHEY, SMNVEV (reference sequence). The ends lost 3 bases at V and 0 bases at J; junction bases unmatched: 10. The CDR3 is 17 residues long. The CDR3, as DNA: TGTGCCAGCAGTTTTGGAGCGACGACAGGGACTAACTATGGCTACACCTTC. Translation: CASSFGATTGTNYGYTF.

The chain joins TRBV7-3 to TRBJ2-7, with D unclear. CDR1 and CDR2 from the germline V gene are SGHTA and FQGTGA. This CDR3 is built from 14 residues. Trimming took 4 bases from V and 6 from J, leaving 16 bases between them. The CDR3 nucleotides read TGTGCCAGCAGCTCCTTTGGGCCGAGCCTCGAGCAGTACTTC. This translates into CASSSFGPSLEQYF.

This rearrangement joins TRBV11-2 to TRBJ1-2, with TRBD1 matching over 10 bases. Trimming cost V 1 base and J 5 bases; bases outside gene matches: 1. The CDR3 is 14 amino acids. From germline, CDR1 is SGHAT and CDR2 FQNNGV. The CDR3 DNA follows: TGTGCCAGCAGCTTAGGACAGGGGGCGTATGGCTACACCTTC. Its protein product is CASSLGQGAYGYTF.

This rearrangement joins TRBV6-6 to TRBJ2-3; no clear D. Germline V gives CDR1 MNHNY, CDR2 SVGAGI (reference sequence). CDR3 length: 14 amino acids. The germline V and J ends were trimmed by 0 bases and 4 bases, with 8 bases remaining between them. CDR3 coding DNA: TGTGCCAGCAGTTACTCGAGTGCGTCAGATACGCAGTATTTT. Translation gives CASSYSSASDTQYF.

The chain recombines TRBV9 with TRBJ1-2; D gene unclear. V lost 3 bases and J 2 bases, leaving 8 bases between the germline ends. CDR3 length equals 13 residues. The germline V gene encodes CDR1 SGDLS and CDR2 YYNGEE. DNA for the CDR3: TGTGCCAGCAGCGCCGCGGGGAACTATGGCTACACCTTC. It encodes CASSAAGNYGYTF. Using reference TRBV9 and TRBJ1-2 for the parts outside the CDR3, the full variable domain is DSGVTQTPKHLITATGQRVTLRCSPRSGDLSVYWYQQSLDQGLQFLIQYYNGEERAKGNILERFSAQQFPDLHSELNLSSLELGDSALYFCASSAAGNYGYTFGSGTRLTVV.

The table lists this clone with a few counts. The chain uses TRBV27 and TRBJ2-7; D possibly corresponds to TRBD1 (5 bases). V gave up 6 bases and J gave up 5 bases, with 17 bases separating them. The CDR3 is 14 amino acids. The germline gives CDR1 MNHEY, CDR2 SMNVEV (reference sequence). This CDR3 reads CASSLQGSTDEQYF. In DNA form, the CDR3 reads TGTGCCAGCAGCCTCCAGGGTTCAACTGACGAGCAGTACTTC.

This clone was counted only a few times. V usage is TRBV11-2 and J usage is TRBJ2-5, with D tentatively TRBD2 (5 bases). Trimming cost V 0 bases and J 6 bases, with 14 bases left between them. This CDR3 has 15 residues. Germline V gene data show CDR1 as SGHAT and CDR2 as FQNNGV. The CDR3 protein is CASSLEASSAKTQYF. The CDR3 DNA is TGTGCCAGCAGCTTAGAGGCAAGTAGCGCGAAGACCCAGTACTTC.

Only one count was recorded for this clone. For the CDR3, the DNA is TGTGCCAGCAGCTTTTGGGGGACAGCGAACACCGGGGAGCTGTTTTTT. Amino acids: CASSFWGTANTGELFF. The chain combines TRBV5-4 with TRBJ2-2, with TRBD1 identical over 7 bases. The CDR3 spans 16 residues. The germline CDR1 and CDR2 sequences are SGHNT and YYREEE (reference sequence). V was pared by 2 bases and J by 0 bases, with 4 bases of the junction left unmatched.

V gene TRBV11-3 combines with J gene TRBJ2-7; D perhaps matches TRBD2 (6 bases). The germline V gene encodes CDR1 SGHNT and CDR2 YENEEA. With 5 bases removed from V and 7 bases from J, the gap between germline ends came to 18 bases. CDR3 length: 14 residues. The CDR3 region has the DNA TGTGCCAGCAGCCCGGACGGGGGTCTCGGGGAGCAGTACTTC. This sequence encodes CASSPDGGLGEQYF.

V is TRBV11-3 and J is TRBJ2-5; the D gene is possibly TRBD2 (5 bases). The J call is in doubt because the DNA end fits TRBJ2-7 better. This CDR3 is built from 12 residues. Germline V lookup: CDR1 SGHNT, CDR2 YENEEA. The CDR3 DNA reads as TGTGCCAGCAGCTCGGGGTCGAACGAGCAGTACTTC. Translated: CASSSGSNEQYF.

This clone has a handful of counts. The chain employs TRBV7-9 and TRBJ1-4, with D perhaps TRBD1 (5 bases). Germline CDR1 and CDR2: SEHNR and FQNEAQ (reference sequence). V lost 1 base and J lost 0, with 15 bases in between. CDR3 length equals 18 residues. CDR3 in amino acids: CASSLDSGGVATNEKLFF. The CDR3 DNA sequence: TGTGCCAGCAGCTTAGATTCGGGGGGGGTTGCAACTAATGAAAAACTGTTTTTT.

The J gene is TRBJ1-2, the V gene TRBV2; no reliable D call. The CDR3 covers 13 residues. Trimming left V 4 bases short and J 4 bases short, with 10 bases between. Germline V CDR1 and CDR2: SNHLY, FYNNEI. CDR3 in DNA: TGTGCCAGCAGTGTAACAGTTGCCTATGGCTACACCTTC. Encoded protein: CASSVTVAYGYTF.

This chain uses TRBV5-4 with TRBJ2-1, with 8 bases matching TRBD2. Trimming removed 4 bases from V and 3 bases from J; junction bases left unmatched: 9. Germline values: CDR1 SGHNT, CDR2 YYREEE (reference sequence). The CDR3 totals 16 residues. CDR3 residues: CASSLTSGGIYNEQFF. The CDR3 DNA sequence: TGTGCCAGCAGCCTGACGTCGGGGGGGATCTACAATGAGCAGTTCTTC.

The V and J genes are TRBV5-4 and TRBJ2-3; a weak D match, TRBD2 (6 bases). CDR1 and CDR2 from the germline V gene are SGHNT and YYREEE (reference sequence). This CDR3 spans 17 amino acids. The V end lost 2 bases, the J end lost 0 bases, and 16 bases lay between the germline ends. CDR3 protein: CASSFPKAGTSTDTQYF. In nucleotides, the CDR3 is TGTGCCAGCAGCTTTCCTAAGGCGGGGACTAGCACAGATACGCAGTATTTT.

This chain uses TRBV5-6 with TRBJ2-3; D might be TRBD2 (5 bases). Trimming shortened V by 7 bases and J by 1 base, and 16 bases separated the two germline ends. CDR1 is SGHDT, CDR2 YYEEEE, per germline. The length of the CDR3 is 15 residues. CDR3 sequence reads: CASGPGGSGTDTQYF. CDR3 DNA sequence: TGTGCCAGCGGCCCCGGCGGGTCTGGCACAGATACGCAGTATTTT.

The sample holds a few counts of this clone. This chain links TRBV6-5 with TRBJ2-7; weak D call: TRBD2 (6 bases). The CDR3 is 15 residues long. Germline values: CDR1 MNHEY, CDR2 SVGAGI. V was trimmed by 4 bases and J by 3 bases, leaving 16 bases between them. CDR3 DNA: TGTGCCAGCAGTTCCCAGAGAACCGGGAGCTACGAGCAGTACTTC. This sequence encodes CASSSQRTGSYEQYF.